This entry is about one TCR beta chain. As yet, its antigen is unknown. A modified ARM-PCR protocol with three rounds of nested PCR amplified TCRbeta. Via MiXCR, TCRdb re-called the multiplex PCR reads, giving one row per CDR3 protein. The sample gives around 200,000 distinct CDR3 sequences, 71% of which show up once; under 30% is in the top ten. No cell sorting was done before RNA was extracted from the tissue. This specimen comes from a study of tumor and adjacent non-tumor tissue in lung cancer. The study, taken as a whole, reports: Normal lung showed higher cumulative top 100 clone frequency than tumor.

There are 14 residues in the CDR3. Deletions cut 8 bases from V and 5 bases from J, with 16 bases between. This sequence originates from a man between 60 and 75 years old with non-small cell lung cancer. The V and J genes are TRBV12-3 or TRBV12-4 and TRBJ1-3; D gene unclear. Material for sequencing was lung tumor tissue. CDR3 sequence reads: CASAERRARNTIYF. DNA of the CDR3: TGTGCCAGCGCCGAAAGGAGGGCTCGAAACACCATATATTTT.